This TCR beta chain came from a study of blood T cells in healthy people across ages. For the study at large: Roughly one uniquely barcoded beta molecule per two T cells was captured. Study-wide points: Observed TCR beta diversity per million T cells went down as age went up. This fall followed a roughly linear course with age.

Trimming took off 5 bases at V and 1 base at J, with 17 bases between the two ends. The V gene's germline CDR1 is SGHVS and CDR2 FNYEAQ. CDR3 length equals 16 residues. Then a second PCR, running about 7 to 11 cycles, was carried out with a sample-barcoded 5' primer and a J-beta primer mix. Using its own MiXCR run on the 5' RACE reads, TCRdb lists one record per CDR3 protein. The sample carries around 800,000 distinct CDR3 sequences, about 26% recorded once. This clonotype occurred a few times. Its cognate antigen is unknown. Separately, the same data were catalogued under a study of T cells of mothers and their children. That study adds: A primer called M1S, used in the second PCR, added sample barcodes and 2-4 random nucleotides.

The chain has TRBV7-6 and TRBJ2-5; TRBD1 or TRBD2 may be the D gene (6 bases each). Sequenced input: blood. This TCR was recovered from a boy aged 10-17 years in good health. The CDR3, as DNA: TGTGCCAGCAGCCCGTTTGGAGGGGGGACCCAAGAGACCCAGTACTTC. As protein: CASSPFGGGTQETQYF.